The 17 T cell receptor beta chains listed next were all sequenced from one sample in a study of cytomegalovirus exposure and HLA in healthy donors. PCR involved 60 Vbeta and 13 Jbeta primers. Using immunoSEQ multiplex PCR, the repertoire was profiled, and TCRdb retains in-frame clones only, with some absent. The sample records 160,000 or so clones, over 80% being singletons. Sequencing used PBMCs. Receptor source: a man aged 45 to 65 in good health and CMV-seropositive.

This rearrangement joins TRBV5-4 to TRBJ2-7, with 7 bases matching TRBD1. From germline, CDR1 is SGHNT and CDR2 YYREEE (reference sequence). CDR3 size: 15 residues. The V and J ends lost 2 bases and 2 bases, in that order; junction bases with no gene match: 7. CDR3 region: CASSFNRQGTYEQYF. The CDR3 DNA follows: TGTGCCAGCAGCTTCAACCGACAGGGAACCTACGAGCAGTACTTC.

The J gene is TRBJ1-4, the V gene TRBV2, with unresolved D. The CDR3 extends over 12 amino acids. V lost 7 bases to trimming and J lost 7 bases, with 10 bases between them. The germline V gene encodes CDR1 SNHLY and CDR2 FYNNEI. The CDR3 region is CASIGRGEKLFF. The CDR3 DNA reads TGTGCCAGCATTGGTAGAGGTGAAAAACTGTTTTTT.

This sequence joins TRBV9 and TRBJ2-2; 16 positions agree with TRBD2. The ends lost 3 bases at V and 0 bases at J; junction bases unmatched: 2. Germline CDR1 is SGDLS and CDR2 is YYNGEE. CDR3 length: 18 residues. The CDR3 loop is CASSAGLAGGPNTGELFF. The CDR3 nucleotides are TGTGCCAGCAGCGCGGGACTAGCGGGAGGGCCGAACACCGGGGAGCTGTTTTTT.

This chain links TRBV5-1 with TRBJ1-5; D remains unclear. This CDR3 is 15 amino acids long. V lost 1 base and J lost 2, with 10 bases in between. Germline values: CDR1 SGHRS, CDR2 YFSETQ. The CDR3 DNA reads TGCGCCAGCAGCTTGAGTGGCAGCGGCAATCAGCCCCAGCATTTT. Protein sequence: CASSLSGSGNQPQHF.

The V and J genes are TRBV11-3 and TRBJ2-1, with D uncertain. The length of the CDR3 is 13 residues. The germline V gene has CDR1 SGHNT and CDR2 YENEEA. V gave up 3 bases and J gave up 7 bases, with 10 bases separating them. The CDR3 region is CASSFSVSNEQFF. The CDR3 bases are TGTGCCAGCAGCTTTTCTGTATCTAATGAGCAGTTCTTC. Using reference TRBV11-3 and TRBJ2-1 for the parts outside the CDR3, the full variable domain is EAGVVQSPRYKIIEKKQPVAFWCNPISGHNTLYWYLQNLGQGPELLIRYENEEAVDDSQLPKDRFSAERLKGVDSTLKIQPAELGDSAVYLCASSFSVSNEQFFGPGTRLTVL.

In nucleotides, the CDR3 is TGTGCCAGTAGTGCAGACAGGGATGCCAATCAGCCCCAGCATTTT. Protein product: CASSADRDANQPQHF. The V and J genes are TRBV19 and TRBJ1-5; 7 bases match TRBD1. This CDR3 region has 15 residues. The J segment lost 3 bases and the V segment lost 5 bases, leaving 7 bases of the junction unmatched. Germline-derived CDR1 and CDR2 are LNHDA and SQIVND (reference sequence).

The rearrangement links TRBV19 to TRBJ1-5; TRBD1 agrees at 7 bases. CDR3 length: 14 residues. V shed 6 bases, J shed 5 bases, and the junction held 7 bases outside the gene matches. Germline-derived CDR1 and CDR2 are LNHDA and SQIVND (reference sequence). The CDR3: CASRDRLGDQPQHF. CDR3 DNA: TGTGCCAGTAGGGACAGGCTGGGCGATCAGCCCCAGCATTTT.

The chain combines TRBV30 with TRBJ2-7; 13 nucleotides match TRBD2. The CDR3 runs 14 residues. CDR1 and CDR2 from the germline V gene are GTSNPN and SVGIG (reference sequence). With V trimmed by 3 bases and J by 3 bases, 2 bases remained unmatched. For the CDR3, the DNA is TGTGCCTGGAGACTAGCGGGAGGGATCTACGAGCAGTACTTC. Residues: CAWRLAGGIYEQYF.

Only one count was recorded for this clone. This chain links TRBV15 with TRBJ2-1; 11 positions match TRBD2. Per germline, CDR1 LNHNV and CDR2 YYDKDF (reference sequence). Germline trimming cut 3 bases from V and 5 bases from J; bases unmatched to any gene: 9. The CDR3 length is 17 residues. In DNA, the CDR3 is TGTGCCACCAGCAGTCCTATGGTAGCGGGGGGGCACAATGAGCAGTTCTTC. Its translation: CATSSPMVAGGHNEQFF.

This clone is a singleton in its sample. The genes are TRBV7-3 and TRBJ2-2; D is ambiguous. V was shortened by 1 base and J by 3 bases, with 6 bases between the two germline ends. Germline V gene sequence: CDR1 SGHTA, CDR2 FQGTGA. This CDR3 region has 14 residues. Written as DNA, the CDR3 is TGTGCCAGCAGCTTAAACTCGGACACCGGGGAGCTGTTTTTT. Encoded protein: CASSLNSDTGELFF.

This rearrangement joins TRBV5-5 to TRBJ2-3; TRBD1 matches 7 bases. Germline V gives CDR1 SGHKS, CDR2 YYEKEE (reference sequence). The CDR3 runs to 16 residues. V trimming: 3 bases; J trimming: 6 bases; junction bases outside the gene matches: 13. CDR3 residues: CASSSGTASRLDTQYF. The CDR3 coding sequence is TGTGCCAGCAGCTCCGGGACAGCCTCACGTTTGGATACGCAGTATTTT. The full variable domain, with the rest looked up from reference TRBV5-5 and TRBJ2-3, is DAGVTQSPTHLIKTRGQQVTLRCSPISGHKSVSWYQQVLGQGPQFIFQYYEKEERGRGNFPDRFSARQFPNYSSELNVNALLLGDSALYLCASSSGTASRLDTQYFGPGTRLTVL.

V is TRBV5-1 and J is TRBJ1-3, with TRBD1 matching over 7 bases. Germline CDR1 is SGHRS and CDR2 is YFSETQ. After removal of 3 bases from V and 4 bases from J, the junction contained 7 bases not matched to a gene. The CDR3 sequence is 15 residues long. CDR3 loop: CASSSTGDVGNTIYF. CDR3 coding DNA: TGCGCCAGCAGCTCTACAGGGGACGTAGGAAACACCATATATTTT.

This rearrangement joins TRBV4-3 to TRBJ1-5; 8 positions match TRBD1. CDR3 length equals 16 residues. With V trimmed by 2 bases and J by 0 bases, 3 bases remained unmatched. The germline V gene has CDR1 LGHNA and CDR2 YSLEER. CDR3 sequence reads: CASSQKDRDSNQPQHF. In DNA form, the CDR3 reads TGCGCCAGCAGCCAAAAGGACAGGGATAGCAATCAGCCCCAGCATTTT.

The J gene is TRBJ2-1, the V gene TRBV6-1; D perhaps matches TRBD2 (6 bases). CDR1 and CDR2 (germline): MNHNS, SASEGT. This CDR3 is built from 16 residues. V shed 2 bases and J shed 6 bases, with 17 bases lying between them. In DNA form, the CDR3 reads TGTGCCAGCAGTGAATACTACGGGATGGGGGGCAATGAGCAGTTCTTC. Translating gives CASSEYYGMGGNEQFF.

CDR3 protein: CASSSRGGNTEAFF. The CDR3 DNA sequence: TGTGCCAGCAGCTCCCGAGGGGGGAACACTGAAGCTTTCTTT. This sequence joins TRBV9 and TRBJ1-1; D may be TRBD1 (6 bases). V dropped 4 bases and J dropped 1 base, with 11 bases sitting between them. Per germline, CDR1 SGDLS and CDR2 YYNGEE. This CDR3 is built from 14 residues.

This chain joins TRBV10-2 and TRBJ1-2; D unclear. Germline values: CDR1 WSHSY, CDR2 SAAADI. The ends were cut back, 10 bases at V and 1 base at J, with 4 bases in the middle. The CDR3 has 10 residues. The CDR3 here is CATNNYGYTF. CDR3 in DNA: TGCGCCACAAATAACTATGGCTACACCTTC.

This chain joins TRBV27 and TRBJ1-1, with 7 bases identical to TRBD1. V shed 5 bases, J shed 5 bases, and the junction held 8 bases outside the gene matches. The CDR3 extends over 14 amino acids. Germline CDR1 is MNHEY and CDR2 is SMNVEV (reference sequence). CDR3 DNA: TGTGCCAGCAGTACTAAGGGGGCGCGGACTGAAGCTTTCTTT. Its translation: CASSTKGARTEAFF.